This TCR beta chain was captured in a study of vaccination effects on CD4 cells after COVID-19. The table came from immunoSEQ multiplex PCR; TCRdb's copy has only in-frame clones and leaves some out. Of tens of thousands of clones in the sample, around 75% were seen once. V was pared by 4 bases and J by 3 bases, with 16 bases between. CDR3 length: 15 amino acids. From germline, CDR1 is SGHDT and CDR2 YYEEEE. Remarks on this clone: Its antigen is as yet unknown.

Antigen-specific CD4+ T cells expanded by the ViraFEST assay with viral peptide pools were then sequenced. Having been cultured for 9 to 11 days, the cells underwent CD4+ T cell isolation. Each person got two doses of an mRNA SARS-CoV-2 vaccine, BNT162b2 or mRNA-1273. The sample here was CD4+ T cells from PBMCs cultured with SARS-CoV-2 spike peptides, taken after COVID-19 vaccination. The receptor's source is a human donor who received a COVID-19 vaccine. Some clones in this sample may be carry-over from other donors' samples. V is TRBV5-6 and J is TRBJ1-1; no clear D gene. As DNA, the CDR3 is TGTGCCAGCAGCGACGGACCCGCGAGGCACACTGAAGCTTTCTTT. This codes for CASSDGPARHTEAFF.